This T cell receptor beta chain was identified during a study of glioma-infiltrating T cells. Amplification of TCR alpha and beta CDR3 regions from RNA used iRepertoire nested multiplex PCR. TCRdb fed the multiplex PCR reads into MiXCR, producing one record per CDR3 protein. This table has 100,000 to 150,000 distinct CDR3 sequences, approximately 23% appearing once. Remarks on this clonotype: Since a much larger clone is just one base distant, this may be a read error.

The sequenced material came from glioma tissue, nonneoplastic brain tissue, or PBMCs (not recorded which). The source is a human donor with low-grade glioma or glioblastoma, undergoing nonglioma brain surgery, or in good health (not recorded which).

In DNA, the CDR3 is TGCAGTGCTAGAGATCCAAGAGACGGATACGCGAACACCGGGGAGCTGTTTTTT. It specifies CSARDPRDGYANTGELFF. This chain links TRBV20-1 with TRBJ2-2; the D is unclear. The CDR3 is made up of 18 amino acids. The germline V and J ends were trimmed by 0 bases and 0 bases, with 17 bases remaining between them. Germline V gives CDR1 DFQATT, CDR2 SNEGSKA (reference sequence).